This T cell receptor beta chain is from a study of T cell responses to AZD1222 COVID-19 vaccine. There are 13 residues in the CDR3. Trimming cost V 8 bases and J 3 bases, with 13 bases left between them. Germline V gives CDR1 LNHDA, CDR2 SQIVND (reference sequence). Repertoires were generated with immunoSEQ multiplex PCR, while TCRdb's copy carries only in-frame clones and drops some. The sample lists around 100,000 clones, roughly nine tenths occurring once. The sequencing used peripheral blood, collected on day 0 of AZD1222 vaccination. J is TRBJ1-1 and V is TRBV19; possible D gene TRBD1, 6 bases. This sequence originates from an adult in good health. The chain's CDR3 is CASGRNRDTEAFF. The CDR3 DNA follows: TGTGCCAGTGGCCGAAACAGGGACACTGAAGCTTTCTTT.